This T cell receptor (beta chain) was retrieved from a study of early T cells in non-severe SARS-CoV-2 infection. Each CDR3 protein gets one entry after TCRdb re-called the 5' RACE reads with MiXCR. The table has under 140,000 distinct CDR3 sequences, 10% to 15% seen once; the top ten hold around 4%. As to this clonotype: The junction departs from the called germline gene at one end, perhaps through a read error.

The V gene's germline CDR1 is MGHRA and CDR2 YSYEKL. The CDR3 covers 13 residues. This receptor was taken from an adult who was a healthcare worker with PCR-confirmed SARS-CoV-2 infection or an uninfected control (not recorded which). The V call is TRBV4-1, the J call TRBJ1-1; 7 bases match TRBD1. The starting material was whole blood, obtained at baseline. CDR3 loop: CASSQDGGQDFHF. CDR3 nucleotide sequence: TGCGCCAGCAGCCAAGATGGCGGACAGGACTTCCACTTT.